A selection of T cell receptor beta chains follows, all from one sample in a study of T cell clones after liver transplantation. Some clones are missing from TCRdb's copy, which holds only in-frame ones; the method was immunoSEQ multiplex PCR. Of around 97,000 clones detected, about 86% appear once; the ten largest clones hold approximately 2.8%. Specimen: CD4+ T cells from blood, collected approximately 50 months after liver transplant. The source of these receptors is a human patient who received a liver transplant. Some T cells may trace back to the graft donor. Both conserved end residues are trimmed from each CDR3. A D gene is named only where the DNA matches it firmly.

V gene: TRBV5-1
J gene: TRBJ1-4
D gene: NA
CDR3 protein: ASSFSVTNEKLF

V gene: TRBV7-9
J gene: TRBJ2-4
D gene: TRBD2
CDR3 protein: ASSPVTSGIHIQY

V gene: TRBV5-8
J gene: TRBJ2-1
D gene: TRBD2
CDR3 protein: ASSLARLAGASEQF

V gene: TRBV7-7
J gene: TRBJ2-3
D gene: NA
CDR3 protein: ASSPGLGGTDTQY

V gene: TRBV6-6
J gene: TRBJ2-6
D gene: TRBD1
CDR3 protein: ASSYAPGTGNVLT

V gene: TRBV12-5
J gene: TRBJ1-2
D gene: NA
CDR3 protein: ASGSTGVPSNYGYT

V gene: TRBV19
J gene: TRBJ2-1
D gene: NA
CDR3 protein: ATKSRESSYNEQF

V gene: TRBV28
J gene: TRBJ1-5
D gene: NA
CDR3 protein: ASSLERSNQPQH

V gene: TRBV6-6
J gene: TRBJ2-1
D gene: NA
CDR3 protein: ASSYSIAYEQF

V gene: TRBV5-6
J gene: TRBJ1-1
D gene: TRBD1
CDR3 protein: ASSLPGQGRTEAF

V gene: TRBV6-6
J gene: TRBJ2-1
D gene: NA
CDR3 protein: ASQGGNEQF

V gene: TRBV10-3
J gene: TRBJ1-1
D gene: NA
CDR3 protein: AIRSISWGTEAF

V gene: TRBV5-6
J gene: TRBJ1-2
D gene: TRBD1
CDR3 protein: ASSLLQGSLVGYGYT

V gene: TRBV7-3
J gene: TRBJ2-5
D gene: NA
CDR3 protein: ASSLSGEETQY

V gene: TRBV29-1
J gene: TRBJ2-2
D gene: TRBD1
CDR3 protein: SVYGTGNTGELF

V gene: TRBV5-1
J gene: TRBJ2-3
D gene: TRBD1
CDR3 protein: ASRFGTASDTQY

V gene: TRBV27
J gene: TRBJ2-2
D gene: TRBD2
CDR3 protein: ASGLAGGRGGELF